This TCR beta chain is from a study of blood T cell repertoires in COVID-19 (dated by TCRdb to the early 2020s). Regarding the study in general: Collaborator samples came from the United States, Italy and Spain and covered acute and convalescent phases of COVID-19. The prospective study material was composed of cDNA or gDNA derived from T cells, B-cell-depleted T cells, or PBMCs. Deeply sampled blood TCRbeta repertoires from subjects exposed to, actively infected with, or recovered from COVID-19 were included in the dataset. The repertoires were made available in a free public database intended to serve as a resource for research on the immune response to SARS-CoV-2. Samples were obtained from the ongoing ImmuneRACE study (first 160 participants) and from 950 to 1,500 subjects provided by 6 global collaborators. Nearly every sample came with metadata listing a de-identified subject ID, COVID-19 status, age in years and sex. Where HLA class I and class II types were available, the types were taken from metadata supplied by the sample provider, not from assay-based typing.

Each collaborating institution followed its own protocols to collect whole blood in K2EDTA tubes. For TCRbeta analysis, collaborators shipped samples in one of three forms: frozen whole blood, isolated PBMCs, or DNA extracted from either of those sample types. The immunoSEQ Assay, a bias-controlled multiplex PCR, was used to amplify TCRbeta CDR3 regions from genomic DNA. The paper's processing steps were these. The number of nucleated cells in each sample was estimated from the amplification of reference gene primers within the assay. Sequence reads were collapsed and filtered to measure the absolute abundance of every unique TCRbeta CDR3 rearrangement. For each sample, productive Simpson clonality was calculated as the square root of Simpson's diversity index across productive rearrangements. TCRdb's version of the immuneACCESS table is confined to in-frame rearrangements and falls short of the full clone set. An unresolved V gene accounts for under half of the shortfall where checked; the remainder is of unknown origin. V and J calls and clone size are those listed in that table; D and trimming were worked out from the DNA. Counted in this sample were about 150,000 clones; approximately 90% of them appeared once. Clones ranked in the top ten supply roughly 15% of the sample.

Results the study describes overall, beyond this receptor: The quantity of clinical and demographic metadata differed by source and by participant and was supplied without curation.

Worth noting for this clone: The specificity of this receptor is unknown. No base-level quality is on record; no much larger clone is a single base apart.

The clonotype was recovered from a woman aged 35 to 49 with acute or convalescent COVID-19. Sequencing was performed on peripheral blood.

The DNA sequence is as follows: TGTGCCAGTAGTTCCGGGACAGGGAAGCATGCTTTCTTT. Translated, it reads CASSSGTGKHAFF. The chain links TRBV19 with TRBJ1-1, with 9 middle bases fitting TRBD1. Taken from cysteine to phenylalanine, the CDR3 has 13 residues. The read is trimmed to its CDR3 DNA, 39 bases read in frame from base 1. The germline V and J ends show losses of 5 bases and 11 bases respectively, and no gene match explains 9 bases of the junction. In the germline V gene (reference sequence), CDR1 corresponds to LNHDA and CDR2 to SQIVND.